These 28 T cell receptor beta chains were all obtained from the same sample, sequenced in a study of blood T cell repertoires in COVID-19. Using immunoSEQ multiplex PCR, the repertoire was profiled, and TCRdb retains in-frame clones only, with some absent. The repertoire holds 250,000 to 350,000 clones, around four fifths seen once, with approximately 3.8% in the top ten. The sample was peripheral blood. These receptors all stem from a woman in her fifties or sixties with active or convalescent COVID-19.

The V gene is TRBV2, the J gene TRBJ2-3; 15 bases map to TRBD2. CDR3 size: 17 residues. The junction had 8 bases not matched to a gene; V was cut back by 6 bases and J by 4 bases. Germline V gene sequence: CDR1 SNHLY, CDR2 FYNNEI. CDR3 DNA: TGTGCCAGCAGCGGGGGACTAGCGGGAGGAGGCTCAGATACGCAGTATTTT. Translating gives CASSGGLAGGGSDTQYF.

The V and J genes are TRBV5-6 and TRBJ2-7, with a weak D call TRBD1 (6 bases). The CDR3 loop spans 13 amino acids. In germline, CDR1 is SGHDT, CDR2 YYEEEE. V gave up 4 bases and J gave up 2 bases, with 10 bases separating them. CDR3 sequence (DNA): TGTGCCAGCAGCGCGGACAGAGCCTACGAGCAGTACTTC. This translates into CASSADRAYEQYF. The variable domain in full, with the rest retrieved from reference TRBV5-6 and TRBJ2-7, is DAGVTQSPTHLIKTRGQQVTLRCSPKSGHDTVSWYQQALGQGPQFIFQYYEEEERQRGNFPDRFSGHQFPNYSSELNVNALLLGDSALYLCASSADRAYEQYFGPGTRLTVT.

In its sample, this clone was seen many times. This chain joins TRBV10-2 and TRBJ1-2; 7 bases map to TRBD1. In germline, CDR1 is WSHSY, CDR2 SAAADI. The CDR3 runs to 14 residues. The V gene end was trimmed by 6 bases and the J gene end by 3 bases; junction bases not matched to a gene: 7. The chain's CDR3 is CASRIGTEHYGYTF. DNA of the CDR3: TGCGCCAGCAGGATAGGGACAGAACACTATGGCTACACCTTC.

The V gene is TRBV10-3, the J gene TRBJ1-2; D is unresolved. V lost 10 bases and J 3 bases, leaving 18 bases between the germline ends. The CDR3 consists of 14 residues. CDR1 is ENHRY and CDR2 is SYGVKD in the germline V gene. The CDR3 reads CATLTGSGYYGYTF. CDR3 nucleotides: TGTGCCACCCTAACGGGGTCCGGGTACTATGGCTACACCTTC.

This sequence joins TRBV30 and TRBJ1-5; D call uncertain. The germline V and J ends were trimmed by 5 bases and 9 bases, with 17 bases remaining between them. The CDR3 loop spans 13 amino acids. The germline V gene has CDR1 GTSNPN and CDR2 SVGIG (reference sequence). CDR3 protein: CAWAWRFEGPQHF. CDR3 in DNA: TGTGCCTGGGCCTGGAGATTCGAGGGGCCCCAGCATTTT.

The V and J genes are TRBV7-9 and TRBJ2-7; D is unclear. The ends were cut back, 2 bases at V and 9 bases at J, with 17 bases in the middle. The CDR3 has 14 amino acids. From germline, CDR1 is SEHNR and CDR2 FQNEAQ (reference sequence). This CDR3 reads CASSLRQPSVGQYF. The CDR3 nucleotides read TGTGCCAGCAGCTTAAGACAACCCTCCGTCGGGCAGTACTTC. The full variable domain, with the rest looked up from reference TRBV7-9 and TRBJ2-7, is DTGVSQNPRHKITKRGQNVTFRCDPISEHNRLYWYRQTLGQGPEFLTYFQNEAQLEKSRLLSDRFSAERPKGSFSTLEIQRTEQGDSAMYLCASSLRQPSVGQYFGPGTRLTVT.

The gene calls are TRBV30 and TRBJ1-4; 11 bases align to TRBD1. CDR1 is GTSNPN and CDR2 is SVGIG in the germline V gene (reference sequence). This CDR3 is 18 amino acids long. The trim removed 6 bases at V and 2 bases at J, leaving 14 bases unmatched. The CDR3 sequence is CACARRTGGGPTNEKLFF. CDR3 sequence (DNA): TGTGCCTGCGCGCGCCGGACAGGGGGCGGCCCCACTAATGAAAAACTGTTTTTT.

This chain's CDR3 is CASSEVAGLRYEQYF. CDR3 nucleotide sequence: TGCGCCAGCAGTGAAGTAGCGGGTCTTCGCTACGAGCAGTACTTC. This chain uses TRBV10-2 with TRBJ2-7, with TRBD2 matching over 7 bases. CDR3 length equals 15 residues. From germline, CDR1 is WSHSY and CDR2 SAAADI. Unmatched junction bases numbered 8, after V lost 3 bases and J lost 3 bases.

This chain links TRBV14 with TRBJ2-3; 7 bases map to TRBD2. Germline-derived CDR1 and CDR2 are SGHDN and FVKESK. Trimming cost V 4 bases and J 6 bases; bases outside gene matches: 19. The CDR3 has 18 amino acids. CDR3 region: CASSPVVGLADHSDTQYF. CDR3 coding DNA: TGTGCCAGCAGCCCCGTCGTGGGCCTAGCGGACCACTCTGATACGCAGTATTTT.

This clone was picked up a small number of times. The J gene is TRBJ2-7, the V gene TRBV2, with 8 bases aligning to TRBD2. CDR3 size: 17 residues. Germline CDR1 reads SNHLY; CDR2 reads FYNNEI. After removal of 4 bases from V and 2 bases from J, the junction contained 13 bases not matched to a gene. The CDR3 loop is CASSALVWAGGPYEQYF. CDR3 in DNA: TGTGCCAGCAGTGCATTGGTGTGGGCGGGAGGACCCTACGAGCAGTACTTC.

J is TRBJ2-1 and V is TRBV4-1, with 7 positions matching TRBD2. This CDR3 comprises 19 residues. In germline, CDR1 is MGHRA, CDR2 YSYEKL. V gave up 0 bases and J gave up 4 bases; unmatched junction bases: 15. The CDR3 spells CASSQDWGLGLAAYNEQFF. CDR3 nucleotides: TGCGCCAGCAGCCAAGACTGGGGGTTGGGGCTAGCGGCTTACAATGAGCAGTTCTTC.

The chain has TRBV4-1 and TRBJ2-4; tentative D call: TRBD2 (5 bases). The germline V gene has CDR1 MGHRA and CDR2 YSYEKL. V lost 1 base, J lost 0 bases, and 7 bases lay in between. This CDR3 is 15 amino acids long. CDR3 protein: CASSQVGLAKNIQYF. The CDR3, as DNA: TGCGCCAGCAGCCAAGTCGGACTAGCCAAAAACATTCAGTACTTC.

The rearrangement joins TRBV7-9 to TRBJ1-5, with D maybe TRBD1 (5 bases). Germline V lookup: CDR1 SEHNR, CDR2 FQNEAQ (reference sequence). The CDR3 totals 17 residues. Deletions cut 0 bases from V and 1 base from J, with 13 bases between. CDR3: CASSLAGVGGSNQPQHF. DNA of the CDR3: TGTGCCAGCAGCTTAGCAGGGGTCGGAGGGAGCAATCAGCCCCAGCATTTT.

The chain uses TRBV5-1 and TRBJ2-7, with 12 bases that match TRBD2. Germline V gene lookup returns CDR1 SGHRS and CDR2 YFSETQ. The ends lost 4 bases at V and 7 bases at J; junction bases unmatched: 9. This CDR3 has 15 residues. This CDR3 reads CASSPRLAGAQEQYF. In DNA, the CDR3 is TGCGCCAGCAGCCCCCGACTAGCGGGAGCACAAGAGCAGTACTTC.

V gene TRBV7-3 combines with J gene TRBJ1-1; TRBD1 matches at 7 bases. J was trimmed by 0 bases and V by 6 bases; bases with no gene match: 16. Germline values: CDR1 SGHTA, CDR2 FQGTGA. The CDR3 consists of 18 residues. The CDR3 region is CASSFLIGTATLNTEAFF. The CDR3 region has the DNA TGTGCCAGCAGTTTTCTTATAGGGACAGCCACCTTGAACACTGAAGCTTTCTTT.

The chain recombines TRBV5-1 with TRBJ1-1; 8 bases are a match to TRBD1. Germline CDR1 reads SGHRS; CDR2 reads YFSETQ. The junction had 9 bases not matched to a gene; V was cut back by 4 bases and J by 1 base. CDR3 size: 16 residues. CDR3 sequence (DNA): TGCGCCAGCAGCACCGGACAGGGAGGCGGGAACACTGAAGCTTTCTTT. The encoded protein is CASSTGQGGGNTEAFF. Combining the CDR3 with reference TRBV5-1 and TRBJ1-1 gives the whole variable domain KAGVTQTPRYLIKTRGQQVTLSCSPISGHRSVSWYQQTPGQGLQFLFEYFSETQRNKGNFPGRFSGRQFSNSRSEMNVSTLELGDSALYLCASSTGQGGGNTEAFFGQGTRLTVV.

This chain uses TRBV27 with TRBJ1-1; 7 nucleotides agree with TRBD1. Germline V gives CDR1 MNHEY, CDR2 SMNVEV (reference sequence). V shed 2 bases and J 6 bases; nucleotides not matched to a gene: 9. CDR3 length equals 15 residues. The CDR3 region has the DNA TGTGCCAGCAGTTTACGAGGGGGCGGCGGCCCTGAAGCTTTCTTT. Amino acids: CASSLRGGGGPEAFF.

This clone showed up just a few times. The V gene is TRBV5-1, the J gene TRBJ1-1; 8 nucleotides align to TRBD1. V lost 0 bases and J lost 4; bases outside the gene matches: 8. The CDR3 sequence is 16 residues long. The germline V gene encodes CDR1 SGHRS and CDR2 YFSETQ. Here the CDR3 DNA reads TGCGCCAGCAGCTTGGCGGGGCAGGGGGCAGGCACTGAAGCTTTCTTT. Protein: CASSLAGQGAGTEAFF.

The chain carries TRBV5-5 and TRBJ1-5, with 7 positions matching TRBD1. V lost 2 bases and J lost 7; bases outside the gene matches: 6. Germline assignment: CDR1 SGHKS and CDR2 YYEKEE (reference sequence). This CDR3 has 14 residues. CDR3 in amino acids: CASSLTGAGQPQHF. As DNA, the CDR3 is TGTGCCAGCAGCTTAACAGGGGCTGGACAGCCCCAGCATTTT.

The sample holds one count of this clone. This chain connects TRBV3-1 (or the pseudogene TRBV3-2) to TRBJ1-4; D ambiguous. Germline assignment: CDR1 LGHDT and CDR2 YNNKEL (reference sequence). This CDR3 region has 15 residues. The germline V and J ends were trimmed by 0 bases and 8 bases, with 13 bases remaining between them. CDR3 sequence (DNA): TGTGCCAGCAGCCAAGAATCGTCGGGGTACGAAAAACTGTTTTTT. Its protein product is CASSQESSGYEKLFF.

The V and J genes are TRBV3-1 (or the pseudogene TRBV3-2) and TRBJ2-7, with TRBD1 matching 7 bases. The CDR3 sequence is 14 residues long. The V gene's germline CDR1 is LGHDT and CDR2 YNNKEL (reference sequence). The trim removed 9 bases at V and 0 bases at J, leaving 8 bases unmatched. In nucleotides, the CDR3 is TGTGCCAGTAGACTACGACAGGGCTCCTACGAGCAGTACTTC. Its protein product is CASRLRQGSYEQYF.

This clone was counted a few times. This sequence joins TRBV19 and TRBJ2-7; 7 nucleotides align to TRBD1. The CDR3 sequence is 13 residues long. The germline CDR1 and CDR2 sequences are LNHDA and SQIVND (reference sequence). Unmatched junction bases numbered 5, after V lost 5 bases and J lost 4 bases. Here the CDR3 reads CASSVQGRYEQYF. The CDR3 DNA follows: TGTGCCAGTAGTGTACAGGGGCGGTACGAGCAGTACTTC.

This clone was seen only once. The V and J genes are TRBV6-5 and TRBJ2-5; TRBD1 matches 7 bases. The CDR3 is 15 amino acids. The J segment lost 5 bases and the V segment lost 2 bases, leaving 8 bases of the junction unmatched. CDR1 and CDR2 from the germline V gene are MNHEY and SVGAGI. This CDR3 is CASSYGRRGIETQYF. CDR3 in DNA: TGTGCCAGCAGTTACGGTCGCAGGGGGATTGAGACCCAGTACTTC.

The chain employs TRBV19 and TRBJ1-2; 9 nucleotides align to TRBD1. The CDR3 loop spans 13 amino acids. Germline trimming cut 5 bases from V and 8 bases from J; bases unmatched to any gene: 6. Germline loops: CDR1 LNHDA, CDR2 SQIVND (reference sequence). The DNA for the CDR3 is TGTGCCAGTAGTCCCGGGACAGGGCTCGGCTACACCTTC. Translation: CASSPGTGLGYTF.

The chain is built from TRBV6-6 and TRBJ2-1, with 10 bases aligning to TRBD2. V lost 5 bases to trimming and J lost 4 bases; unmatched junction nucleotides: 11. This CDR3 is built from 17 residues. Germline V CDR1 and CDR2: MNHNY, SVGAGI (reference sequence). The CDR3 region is CASSPRVAGGLYNEQFF. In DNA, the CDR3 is TGTGCCAGCAGTCCTCGGGTAGCGGGAGGCCTTTACAATGAGCAGTTCTTC.

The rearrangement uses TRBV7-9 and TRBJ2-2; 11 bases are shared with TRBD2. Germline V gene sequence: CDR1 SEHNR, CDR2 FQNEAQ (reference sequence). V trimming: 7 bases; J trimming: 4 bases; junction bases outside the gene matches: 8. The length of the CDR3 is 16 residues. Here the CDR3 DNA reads TGTGCCAGCACTCTTAGCGGGAGGGGCGGCACCGGGGAGCTGTTTTTT. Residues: CASTLSGRGGTGELFF.

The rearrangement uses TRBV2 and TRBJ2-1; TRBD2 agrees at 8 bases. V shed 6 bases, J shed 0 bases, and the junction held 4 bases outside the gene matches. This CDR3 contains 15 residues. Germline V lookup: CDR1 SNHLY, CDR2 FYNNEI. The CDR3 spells CASSPSGSSYNEQFF. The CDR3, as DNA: TGTGCCAGCAGCCCAAGCGGGAGCTCCTACAATGAGCAGTTCTTC.

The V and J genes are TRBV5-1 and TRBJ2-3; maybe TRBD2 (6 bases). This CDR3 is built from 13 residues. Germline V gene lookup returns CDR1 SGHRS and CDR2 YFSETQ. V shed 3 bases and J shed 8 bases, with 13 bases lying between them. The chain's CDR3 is CASSSAAGGTQYF. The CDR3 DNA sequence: TGCGCCAGCAGCTCCGCAGCGGGTGGTACGCAGTATTTT.